The clone carrying this T cell receptor beta chain was recorded a few times. What it binds is unknown. Donors ranged from 6 to 90 years old and were healthy Caucasians in Russia. The draw of peripheral blood yielded around 10 milliliters from each donor. This sample stems from a study of blood T cells in healthy people across ages. Next came a second PCR, run for about 7 to 12 cycles, which used a sample-barcoded 5' primer along with a J-beta primer mix. One entry per CDR3 protein results from TCRdb running MiXCR on the 5' RACE reads. Of around 1.5 million distinct CDR3 sequences in the sample, around 59% were seen once. Study-wide results and limits: Changes in expanded clonotypes were possibly confounded, as the CMV status of donors was unknown.

CDR1 MNHEY and CDR2 SMNVEV come from the germline V gene (reference sequence). The germline V and J ends were trimmed by 8 bases and 4 bases, with 18 bases remaining between them. CDR3 length equals 14 residues. The material sequenced was blood. The rearrangement joins TRBV27 to TRBJ2-7; D call uncertain. This clonotype was obtained from a man aged 18 to 30 in good health. The CDR3 loop reads CASRPAAILYEQYF. As DNA, the CDR3 is TGTGCCAGCCGGCCCGCAGCGATTCTATACGAGCAGTACTTC.